This section outlines one T cell receptor beta chain sequence together with its context. Time point denoted: pre-sensitization, week 0. This sample's treatment: therapeutic diphenylcyclopropenone sensitization with weekly scalp DPC. The CDR3 is 14 residues long. V was clipped by 3 bases and J by 2 bases, with 14 bases between them. Germline loops: CDR1 DFQATT, CDR2 SNEGSKA (reference sequence). This sample was included in a study of human T cells and chemical hapten exposure. TCRdb ran MiXCR on the RACE reads and lists one entry per CDR3 protein. Of 380,000 or so distinct CDR3 sequences in the sample, 5% to 6.5% are singletons; the top ten hold less than 9%.

This chain links TRBV20-1 with TRBJ2-7; either TRBD1 or TRBD2 may fit D (5 bases each). The sample was whole blood, taken in connection with sensitization to the hapten diphenylcyclopropenone (DPC). This TCR came from a woman between 18 and 29 years old with alopecia areata. Some clones in this sample may be carry-over from other donors' samples. The CDR3 nucleotides read TGCAGTGCTAGTAGTGGGACGGATCCCTACGAGCAGTACTTC. As protein: CSASSGTDPYEQYF.